One and the same sample provided the 29 T cell receptor beta chains below, sequenced in a study of response to subunit inactivated influenza vaccine. TCRdb fed the RT-PCR reads into MiXCR, producing one record per CDR3 protein. The table shows some 500,000 distinct CDR3 sequences, with 13% occurring only once. Here the sequenced sample was PBMCs from blood, taken 40 to 50 days after vaccination. The receptors come from a man aged 45 to 65 who received an inactivated influenza vaccine.

At least ten counts were recorded for this clonotype. This chain joins TRBV7-9 and TRBJ1-4; TRBD1 agrees at 8 bases. Trimming cost V 6 bases and J 2 bases; bases outside gene matches: 5. The germline gives CDR1 SEHNR, CDR2 FQNEAQ (reference sequence). This CDR3 region has 15 residues. The chain's CDR3 is CASRRTGSTNEKLFF. DNA of the CDR3: TGTGCCAGCAGAAGGACAGGGAGCACTAATGAAAAACTGTTTTTT. Using reference TRBV7-9 and TRBJ1-4 for the parts outside the CDR3, the full variable domain is DTGVSQNPRHKITKRGQNVTFRCDPISEHNRLYWYRQTLGQGPEFLTYFQNEAQLEKSRLLSDRFSAERPKGSFSTLEIQRTEQGDSAMYLCASRRTGSTNEKLFFGSGTQLSVL.

V gene TRBV18 combines with J gene TRBJ2-7; no clear D gene. The CDR3 sequence is 13 residues long. Between the trimmed V and J ends, which lost 3 bases and 4 bases, there was a span of 10 bases. Looked up from germline, CDR1 is KGHSH and CDR2 is LQKENI. DNA of the CDR3: TGTGCCAGCTCACCCCAAACCCTTTACGAGCAGTACTTC. Translating gives CASSPQTLYEQYF. Full variable domain (rest looked up from reference TRBV18 and TRBJ2-7): NAGVMQNPRHLVRRRGQEARLRCSPMKGHSHVYWYRQLPEEGLKFMVYLQKENIIDESGMPKERFSAEFPKEGPSILRIQQVVRGDSAAYFCASSPQTLYEQYFGPGTRLTVT.

The chain links TRBV20-1 to TRBJ2-5; D is perhaps TRBD1 or TRBD2 (5 bases each). Trimming shortened V by 3 bases and J by 0 bases, and 14 bases separated the two germline ends. The CDR3 is 15 amino acids. Germline lookup yields CDR1 DFQATT and CDR2 SNEGSKA (reference sequence). The CDR3 DNA reads as TGCAGTGCTAGTCCGGGACCCCCCTACCAAGAGACCCAGTACTTC. Its translation is CSASPGPPYQETQYF.

This clonotype was observed a few times. The V and J genes are TRBV11-1 and TRBJ2-2; TRBD2 matches at 9 bases. J was trimmed by 1 base and V by 2 bases; bases with no gene match: 11. CDR3 length equals 19 residues. Germline V gene lookup returns CDR1 SGHAT and CDR2 FQDESV (reference sequence). This CDR3 reads CASSLLGFSGSLNTGELFF. The DNA of the CDR3 is TGTGCCAGCAGCTTACTCGGATTTAGCGGGAGTTTGAACACCGGGGAGCTGTTTTTT.

This chain connects TRBV12-3 or TRBV12-4 to TRBJ2-1, with D perhaps assigned TRBD1 or TRBD2 (5 bases each). This CDR3 has 14 residues. Trimming pared 0 bases from V and 11 bases from J, leaving 14 bases between. The CDR3 region has the DNA TGTGCCAGCAGTTTAGCTTACAGTGAGGGGAAGCAGTTCTTC. This sequence encodes CASSLAYSEGKQFF.

This clonotype was seen a handful of times. This chain joins TRBV15 and TRBJ2-1; D is possibly TRBD1 (5 bases). Trimming removed 4 bases at V and 4 bases at J, with 14 bases between. CDR3 length: 15 residues. Germline V CDR1 and CDR2: LNHNV, YYDKDF (reference sequence). The CDR3 reads CATSNEGRGYNEQFF. CDR3 bases: TGTGCCACCAGCAACGAAGGTAGGGGTTACAATGAGCAGTTCTTC. Full variable domain (remainder filled in from reference TRBV15 and TRBJ2-1): DAMVIQNPRYQVTQFGKPVTLSCSQTLNHNVMYWYQQKSSQAPKLLFHYYDKDFNNEADTPDNFQSRRPNTSFCFLDIRSPGLGDTAMYLCATSNEGRGYNEQFFGPGTRLTVL.

This clonotype was picked up many times. The gene calls are TRBV7-2 and TRBJ1-6, with unresolved D. Trimming shortened V by 3 bases and J by 10 bases, and 13 bases separated the two germline ends. CDR3 size: 14 residues. Germline V CDR1 and CDR2: SGHTA, FQGNSA. CDR3 amino acids: CASSLGAVGSPLHF. The CDR3 DNA reads TGTGCCAGCAGCTTGGGCGCAGTAGGATCACCCCTCCACTTT. The full variable domain, with the rest looked up from reference TRBV7-2 and TRBJ1-6, is GAGVSQSPSNKVTEKGKDVELRCDPISGHTALYWYRQSLGQGLEFLIYFQGNSAPDKSGLPSDRFSAERTGGSVSTLTIQRTQQEDSAVYLCASSLGAVGSPLHFGNGTRLTVT.

The rearrangement links TRBV4-1 to TRBJ1-5; D unresolved. From germline, CDR1 is MGHRA and CDR2 YSYEKL. V lost 0 bases and J 6 bases, leaving 18 bases between the germline ends. This CDR3 comprises 17 residues. The CDR3 loop reads CASSQEFGRRVGQPQHF. The CDR3 region has the DNA TGCGCCAGCAGCCAAGAATTCGGGAGGCGGGTAGGTCAGCCCCAGCATTTT.

This clonotype was counted between two and nine times. This chain joins TRBV10-3 and TRBJ2-3; maybe TRBD1 (6 bases). This CDR3 spans 15 amino acids. CDR1 is ENHRY and CDR2 is SYGVKD in the germline V gene. V lost 10 bases to trimming and J lost 3 bases, with 20 bases between them. The chain's CDR3 is CATEDSGPVTDTQYF. CDR3 nucleotide sequence: TGTGCCACCGAGGACAGTGGCCCAGTTACAGATACGCAGTATTTT.

There are a few counts of this clonotype. The rearrangement joins TRBV5-1 to TRBJ2-6; D remains ambiguous. The V gene lost 3 bases and the J gene lost 1 base, with 11 bases spanning the gap. The CDR3 is made up of 16 amino acids. Germline V gives CDR1 SGHRS, CDR2 YFSETQ. The CDR3 protein is CASSSQRGSGANVLTF. CDR3 DNA: TGCGCCAGCAGCTCGCAGCGAGGATCTGGGGCCAACGTCCTGACTTTC.

The CDR3 region is CASSTRGAGLPGTQYF. The CDR3 bases are TGTGCCAGCAGTACCCGTGGGGCCGGACTGCCGGGGACCCAGTACTTC. The chain combines TRBV28 with TRBJ2-5; the D gene could be TRBD1 or TRBD2 (5 bases each). The germline V and J ends were trimmed by 5 bases and 7 bases, with 23 bases remaining between them. The CDR3 covers 16 residues. Per germline, CDR1 MDHEN and CDR2 SYDVKM.

This clonotype was detected ten times or more. The V call is TRBV12-3 or TRBV12-4, the J call TRBJ2-2; 12 bases line up with TRBD2. Trimming took 3 bases from V and 7 from J; bases not matched to a gene: 6. The CDR3 totals 16 residues. The CDR3 DNA reads as TGTGCCAGCAGTTTTCCTAGCGGGAGGGCCGTCGGGGAGCTGTTTTTT. This encodes CASSFPSGRAVGELFF.

The CDR3 sequence: CASSLGQGESLENEQFF. The CDR3 nucleotides read TGTGCCAGCAGTTTAGGTCAGGGAGAGTCTTTGGAAAATGAGCAGTTCTTC. The J gene is TRBJ2-1, the V gene TRBV12-3 or TRBV12-4, with D perhaps assigned TRBD1 or TRBD2 (5 bases each). There are 17 residues in the CDR3. The V end was cut by 1 base, the J end by 7 bases, with 20 bases between.

The chain is built from TRBV5-1 and TRBJ2-3; 8 nucleotides align to TRBD2. J was trimmed by 2 bases and V by 2 bases; bases with no gene match: 7. Per the germline V gene, CDR1 is SGHRS and CDR2 is YFSETQ. The CDR3 runs 16 residues. CDR3 amino acids: CASSLFEREITDTQYF. DNA for the CDR3: TGCGCCAGCAGCTTATTTGAGCGGGAGATCACAGATACGCAGTATTTT.

This clonotype came up a few times. J is TRBJ1-4 and V is TRBV15, with D maybe TRBD1 (5 bases). Germline V CDR1 and CDR2: LNHNV, YYDKDF (reference sequence). CDR3 length: 16 residues. V lost 5 bases and J 2 bases, leaving 15 bases between the germline ends. Here the CDR3 DNA reads TGTGCCACCAGCGGGAAGATGCGGGGCACTAATGAAAAACTGTTTTTT. This sequence encodes CATSGKMRGTNEKLFF.

This clonotype occurred a few times. The chain joins TRBV7-3 to TRBJ2-5; D is unresolved. The germline gives CDR1 SGHTA, CDR2 FQGTGA. The V end lost 1 base, the J end lost 2 bases, and 17 bases lay between the germline ends. The CDR3 is 17 residues long. The CDR3 here is CASSLKPVGANQETQYF. The CDR3 bases are TGTGCCAGCAGCTTAAAGCCTGTAGGAGCGAATCAAGAGACCCAGTACTTC. Complete variable domain (other parts from reference TRBV7-3 and TRBJ2-5): GAGVSQTPSNKVTEKGKYVELRCDPISGHTALYWYRQSLGQGPEFLIYFQGTGAADDSGLPNDRFFAVRPEGSVSTLKIQRTERGDSAVYLCASSLKPVGANQETQYFGPGTRLLVL.

The V call is TRBV7-9, the J call TRBJ2-1; D remains ambiguous. Trimming took off 6 bases at V and 4 bases at J, with 13 bases between the two ends. CDR1 is SEHNR and CDR2 is FQNEAQ in the germline V gene (reference sequence). CDR3 length: 14 amino acids. CDR3 sequence: CASRPSPGYNEQFF. For the CDR3, the DNA is TGTGCCAGCAGGCCAAGCCCGGGTTACAATGAGCAGTTCTTC.

The V call is TRBV5-1, the J call TRBJ1-1; the match to TRBD1 covers 7 bases. From germline, CDR1 is SGHRS and CDR2 YFSETQ. V shed 4 bases, J shed 5 bases, and the junction held 11 bases outside the gene matches. This CDR3 has 15 residues. In nucleotides, the CDR3 is TGCGCCAGCAGCATAGGGACAGTCGAAGGGACTGAAGCTTTCTTT. It translates to CASSIGTVEGTEAFF.

This clonotype has more than one count but fewer than ten. V is TRBV7-9 and J is TRBJ2-7; 7 bases agree with TRBD1. Per germline, CDR1 SEHNR and CDR2 FQNEAQ (reference sequence). Trimming cost V 5 bases and J 0 bases; bases outside gene matches: 4. The CDR3 has 14 amino acids. The CDR3 DNA reads as TGTGCCAGCAGCATGGGACAGCACTCCTACGAGCAGTACTTC. It codes for CASSMGQHSYEQYF.

This clonotype was counted only a few times. The chain employs TRBV10-3 and TRBJ1-2, with D hard to call. Germline V gene lookup returns CDR1 ENHRY and CDR2 SYGVKD. Trimming took off 1 base at V and 8 bases at J, with 11 bases between the two ends. The CDR3 runs to 13 residues. The CDR3 spells CAISEFDTQGYTF. In nucleotides, the CDR3 is TGTGCCATCAGTGAGTTTGACACGCAAGGCTACACCTTC.

In this sample, this clonotype turned up a few times. J is TRBJ2-7 and V is TRBV20-1; 13 nucleotides line up with TRBD2. J was trimmed by 5 bases and V by 4 bases; bases with no gene match: 5. CDR1 DFQATT and CDR2 SNEGSKA come from the germline V gene (reference sequence). CDR3 length: 14 amino acids. CDR3 in amino acids: CSAKLAGGRHEQYF. CDR3 in DNA: TGCAGTGCTAAACTAGCGGGAGGGCGTCACGAGCAGTACTTC.

This chain links TRBV10-3 with TRBJ2-3; 12 nucleotides match TRBD2. CDR3 length: 16 residues. Germline assignment: CDR1 ENHRY and CDR2 SYGVKD. V dropped 3 bases and J dropped 4; count of bases not matched to a gene: 5. CDR3 loop: CAISELAGGRSDTQYF. In nucleotides, the CDR3 is TGTGCCATCAGTGAACTAGCGGGAGGAAGGTCAGATACGCAGTATTTT.

The genes are TRBV6-6 and TRBJ2-3; D unresolved. The germline gives CDR1 MNHNY, CDR2 SVGAGI (reference sequence). Deletions cut 4 bases from V and 5 bases from J, with 7 bases between. This CDR3 has 12 amino acids. CDR3 nucleotide sequence: TGTGCCAGCAGTTCCTACATAGATACGCAGTATTTT. Its translation: CASSSYIDTQYF.

V usage is TRBV7-2 and J usage is TRBJ2-7; 12 nucleotides match TRBD2. V was pared by 2 bases and J by 1 base, with 6 bases of the junction left unmatched. Germline CDR1 is SGHTA and CDR2 is FQGNSA. This CDR3 region has 17 residues. The CDR3 nucleotides read TGTGCCAGCAGCTTAAGACTAGCGGGAGAGTGGTCCTACGAGCAGTACTTC. Translating gives CASSLRLAGEWSYEQYF.

This clonotype appeared a few times. V and J are TRBV9 and TRBJ2-7; TRBD2 agrees at 13 bases. The CDR3 runs 14 residues. Germline lookup yields CDR1 SGDLS and CDR2 YYNGEE. V dropped 4 bases and J dropped 9; count of bases not matched to a gene: 7. The CDR3 protein is CASSPQTSGGPQYF. CDR3 bases: TGTGCCAGCAGCCCCCAGACTAGCGGGGGGCCGCAGTACTTC.

This chain uses TRBV6-5 with TRBJ2-1; 7 bases line up with TRBD1. This CDR3 has 16 amino acids. Per germline, CDR1 MNHEY and CDR2 SVGAGI. The V and J ends lost 0 bases and 4 bases, in that order; junction bases with no gene match: 6. CDR3 loop: CASSYSPDRRYNEQFF. DNA of the CDR3: TGTGCCAGCAGTTACTCCCCGGACAGGCGATACAATGAGCAGTTCTTC.

This clonotype was seen many times. The rearrangement uses TRBV20-1 and TRBJ2-5; 12 bases are a match to TRBD2. CDR1 DFQATT and CDR2 SNEGSKA come from the germline V gene (reference sequence). Trimming removed 6 bases from V and 5 bases from J; junction bases left unmatched: 19. The CDR3 is 18 amino acids. The CDR3 DNA is TGCAGTGCACCTGAACCGGGACTAGCGGGCCCTCGAAGGGAGACCCAGTACTTC. Translation gives CSAPEPGLAGPRRETQYF.

The V and J genes are TRBV5-5 and TRBJ2-7, with TRBD1 matching 8 bases. This CDR3 has 14 residues. The ends lost 5 bases at V and 6 bases at J; junction bases unmatched: 10. The germline gives CDR1 SGHKS, CDR2 YYEKEE (reference sequence). In DNA form, the CDR3 reads TGTGCCAGCAGACGACCGGGACAGGAGCGCGAGCAGTACTTC. It is translated as CASRRPGQEREQYF.

The chain recombines TRBV7-2 with TRBJ2-7, with no clear D. Germline V CDR1 and CDR2: SGHTA, FQGNSA. The CDR3 extends over 14 amino acids. V lost 0 bases, J lost 4 bases, and 10 bases lay in between. This chain's CDR3 is CASSLAYTHYEQYF. The CDR3, as DNA: TGTGCCAGCAGCTTAGCTTACACCCATTACGAGCAGTACTTC.